This entry lists 21 T cell receptor beta chains sequenced from one sample in a study of vaccination effects on CD4 cells after COVID-19. These receptors have no known antigen. Measured with immunoSEQ multiplex PCR; TCRdb has only the in-frame clones, and not every one. The data contain some 30,000 clones, roughly 80% of them singletons. Viral peptide pool expansion of antigen-specific CD4+ T cells preceded sequencing in the ViraFEST assay. Having been cultured for ten to eleven days, the cells underwent CD4+ T cell isolation. Vaccine administered to participants consisted of two doses of either BNT162b2 or mRNA-1273. The sequenced sample was CD4+ T cells from PBMCs cultured with SARS-CoV-2 spike peptides, obtained after COVID-19 vaccination. Receptors originate from a human donor who received a COVID-19 vaccine. Some clones in this sample may be carry-over from other donors' samples.

This chain uses TRBV7-3 with TRBJ2-1, with a weak D call TRBD2 (6 bases). CDR3 length equals 13 residues. Germline-derived CDR1 and CDR2 are SGHTA and FQGTGA. Deletions cut 3 bases from V and 8 bases from J, with 11 bases between. CDR3 sequence reads: CASSFRDSHEQFF. CDR3 coding DNA: TGTGCCAGCAGCTTTAGGGACTCCCATGAGCAGTTCTTC.

The chain is built from TRBV21-1 and TRBJ2-4. TRBV21-1 is a pseudogene segment. The CDR3 totals 17 residues. This CDR3 is CASSKCGQGHPKNIQYF. The CDR3 nucleotides are TGTGCCAGCAGCAAATGCGGGCAGGGCCATCCCAAAAACATTCAGTACTTC.

This clone has just one count. The rearrangement links TRBV28 to TRBJ2-5, with 9 bases identical to TRBD1. V lost 6 bases to trimming and J lost 3 bases; unmatched junction nucleotides: 8. The CDR3 consists of 15 residues. Germline CDR1 MDHEN, CDR2 SYDVKM. CDR3 region: CASRETGGGKETQYF. CDR3 coding DNA: TGTGCCAGCAGGGAAACAGGGGGCGGAAAAGAGACCCAGTACTTC. Full variable domain (remainder filled in from reference TRBV28 and TRBJ2-5): DVKVTQSSRYLVKRTGEKVFLECVQDMDHENMFWYRQDPGLGLRLIYFSYDVKMKEKGDIPEGYSVSREKKERFSLILESASTNQTSMYLCASRETGGGKETQYFGPGTRLLVL.

The gene calls are TRBV25-1 and TRBJ2-3; D possibly corresponds to TRBD1 (5 bases). The CDR3 sequence is 14 residues long. Trimming left V 3 bases short and J 4 bases short, with 11 bases between. From germline, CDR1 is MGHDK and CDR2 SYGVNS. Here the CDR3 DNA reads TGTGCCAGCAGTGAGTCCTCAGGGTCAGATACGCAGTATTTT. Translated, it gives CASSESSGSDTQYF. Filled out from reference TRBV25-1 and TRBJ2-3, the complete variable domain reads EADIYQTPRYLVIGTGKKITLECSQTMGHDKMYWYQQDPGMELHLIHYSYGVNSTEKGDLSSESTVSRIRTEHFPLTLESARPSHTSQYLCASSESSGSDTQYFGPGTRLTVL.

V usage is TRBV5-1 and J usage is TRBJ2-7, with a weak D call TRBD1 (5 bases). V lost 4 bases and J 4 bases, leaving 21 bases between the germline ends. CDR1 is SGHRS and CDR2 is YFSETQ in the germline V gene. CDR3 size: 16 residues. The CDR3 coding sequence is TGCGCCAGCAGCCCCGACCTCAAGACAGCTCCTTACGAGCAGTACGTC. This sequence encodes CASSPDLKTAPYEQYV.

The V and J genes are TRBV18 and TRBJ1-4, with D hard to call. Per the germline V gene, CDR1 is KGHSH and CDR2 is LQKENI. This CDR3 is built from 13 residues. The V end lost 2 bases, the J end lost 4 bases, and 5 bases lay between the germline ends. CDR3 sequence reads: CASSPGLNEKLFF. The CDR3 coding sequence is TGTGCCAGCTCACCAGGGCTTAATGAAAAACTGTTTTTT. The entire variable domain, with the rest obtained from reference TRBV18 and TRBJ1-4, is as follows: NAGVMQNPRHLVRRRGQEARLRCSPMKGHSHVYWYRQLPEEGLKFMVYLQKENIIDESGMPKERFSAEFPKEGPSILRIQQVVRGDSAAYFCASSPGLNEKLFFGSGTQLSVL.

The chain couples TRBV5-1 to TRBJ1-1; TRBD1 matches at 7 bases. The V gene's germline CDR1 is SGHRS and CDR2 YFSETQ. Losses at the gene ends were 0 bases for V and 0 bases for J; bases not matched to a gene: 2. The CDR3 has 15 residues. CDR3 region: CASSLGDSMNTEAFF. CDR3 DNA sequence: TGCGCCAGCAGCTTGGGGGACAGCATGAACACTGAAGCTTTCTTT.

This clone was seen only a few times. The chain carries TRBV5-1 and TRBJ2-5; possible D gene TRBD1, 7 bases. CDR1 is SGHRS and CDR2 is YFSETQ in the germline V gene. With 4 bases removed from V and 2 bases from J, the gap between germline ends came to 12 bases. The CDR3 extends over 14 amino acids. The CDR3 reads CASSQGGRQETQYF. Written as DNA, the CDR3 is TGCGCCAGCAGCCAGGGGGGTAGACAAGAGACCCAGTACTTC.

The chain combines TRBV24-1 with TRBJ2-3, with D perhaps matching TRBD1 or TRBD2 (5 bases each). The germline CDR1 and CDR2 sequences are KGHDR and SFDVKD. Trimming left V 4 bases short and J 2 bases short, with 12 bases between. The CDR3 length is 15 residues. The DNA for the CDR3 is TGTGCCACCAGTGAAATTCGAGGGGCCACAGATACGCAGTATTTT. This gives the protein CATSEIRGATDTQYF.

This clone has a handful of counts. The chain has TRBV7-8 and TRBJ1-5, with D unresolved. CDR3 length equals 16 residues. From germline, CDR1 is SGHVS and CDR2 FQNEAQ. The V gene lost 2 bases and the J gene lost 7 bases, with 18 bases spanning the gap. The CDR3 loop is CASSLIGGPSGQPQHF. CDR3 DNA sequence: TGTGCCAGCAGCTTAATCGGCGGCCCTAGCGGCCAGCCCCAGCATTTT.

The chain joins TRBV6-6 to TRBJ1-1, with 9 bases lining up with TRBD1. With V trimmed by 4 bases and J by 3 bases, 3 bases remained unmatched. CDR3 length: 14 residues. Per germline, CDR1 MNHNY and CDR2 SVGAGI (reference sequence). CDR3 in amino acids: CASSLTGGDTEAFF. The CDR3 DNA is TGTGCCAGCAGTTTGACAGGGGGGGACACTGAAGCTTTCTTT.

This chain links TRBV7-8 with TRBJ1-5, with TRBD1 identical over 7 bases. Germline V gives CDR1 SGHVS, CDR2 FQNEAQ. The CDR3 has 15 amino acids. With 2 bases clipped from V and 5 bases from J, the junction kept 6 bases outside the gene matches. Here the CDR3 DNA reads TGTGCCAGCAGCTTAAACAGGGGAGGCCATCAGCCCCAGCATTTT. This encodes CASSLNRGGHQPQHF.

This rearrangement joins TRBV2 to TRBJ1-2; D remains unclear. Germline V gene sequence: CDR1 SNHLY, CDR2 FYNNEI. V was pared by 4 bases and J by 7 bases, with 10 bases between. The CDR3 sequence is 12 residues long. The CDR3 region has the DNA TGTGCCAGCAGTGCCGGCGGCGGTGGCTACACCTTC. This translates into CASSAGGGGYTF.

The chain is built from TRBV7-2 and TRBJ2-2, with a weak D call TRBD1 (5 bases). CDR3 length equals 15 residues. Germline CDR1 SGHTA, CDR2 FQGNSA. V was cut by 4 bases and J by 6 bases, with 15 bases left in between. The CDR3 DNA is TGTGCCAGCAGCTCCCTATTTTCAGGGTCCGGGGAGCTGTTTTTT. As protein: CASSSLFSGSGELFF.

This chain links TRBV25-1 with TRBJ1-5; no clear D gene. The germline V and J ends were trimmed by 8 bases and 2 bases, with 13 bases remaining between them. There are 14 residues in the CDR3. Germline CDR1 reads MGHDK; CDR2 reads SYGVNS. The CDR3 nucleotides are TGTGCCAGCCACCGGCGGCTGGGCAATCAGCCCCAGCATTTT. This codes for CASHRRLGNQPQHF.

The chain couples TRBV7-2 to TRBJ2-3; TRBD1 is a possible D gene (5 bases). From germline, CDR1 is SGHTA and CDR2 FQGNSA. Trimming pared 5 bases from V and 4 bases from J, leaving 13 bases between. The CDR3 totals 14 residues. This CDR3 reads CASSPQGVADTQYF. The CDR3 coding sequence is TGTGCCAGCAGCCCGCAGGGTGTCGCAGATACGCAGTATTTT.

The V call is TRBV7-9, the J call TRBJ2-1; no clear D. Trimming removed 5 bases at V and 3 bases at J, with 14 bases between. In germline, CDR1 is SEHNR, CDR2 FQNEAQ (reference sequence). This CDR3 is built from 15 residues. This chain's CDR3 is CASSKKTGNYNEQFF. For the CDR3, the DNA is TGTGCCAGCAGCAAAAAGACTGGGAACTACAATGAGCAGTTCTTC. The whole variable domain, remainder taken from reference TRBV7-9 and TRBJ2-1, is DTGVSQNPRHKITKRGQNVTFRCDPISEHNRLYWYRQTLGQGPEFLTYFQNEAQLEKSRLLSDRFSAERPKGSFSTLEIQRTEQGDSAMYLCASSKKTGNYNEQFFGPGTRLTVL.

The chain carries TRBV12-3 or TRBV12-4 and TRBJ1-1; TRBD1 might be the D (5 bases). The CDR3 is made up of 13 amino acids. Trimming took 5 bases from V and 4 from J, leaving 11 bases between them. CDR3 nucleotide sequence: TGTGCCAGCAGTGCCACAGGAATCACTGAAGCTTTCTTT. Translated: CASSATGITEAFF.

This clone has just a few counts. The rearrangement links TRBV4-1 to TRBJ2-7; TRBD1 matches at 8 bases. J was trimmed by 0 bases and V by 0 bases; bases with no gene match: 4. Germline assignment: CDR1 MGHRA and CDR2 YSYEKL. The CDR3 runs to 16 residues. The CDR3 protein is CASSQDRDRTSYEQYV. For the CDR3, the DNA is TGCGCCAGCAGCCAAGATCGGGACAGGACCTCCTACGAGCAGTACGTC.

The chain is built from TRBV10-3 and TRBJ2-5; 7 positions agree with TRBD1. V gave up 2 bases and J gave up 6 bases; unmatched junction bases: 3. In germline, CDR1 is ENHRY, CDR2 SYGVKD. This CDR3 is built from 13 residues. CDR3 nucleotide sequence: TGTGCCATCAGTGAGGCAGGGGGAAAGACCCAGTACTTC. This encodes CAISEAGGKTQYF.

V and J are TRBV19 and TRBJ1-1; TRBD1 matches 11 bases. CDR3 size: 14 residues. Trimming at V came to 5 bases and at J to 4 bases, leaving 3 bases not matched to a gene. The germline gives CDR1 LNHDA, CDR2 SQIVND (reference sequence). The CDR3 spells CASSPDRGPTEAFF. The CDR3 DNA reads TGTGCCAGTAGTCCGGACAGGGGGCCCACTGAAGCTTTCTTT. The variable domain in full, with the rest retrieved from reference TRBV19 and TRBJ1-1, is DGGITQSPKYLFRKEGQNVTLSCEQNLNHDAMYWYRQDPGQGLRLIYYSQIVNDFQKGDIAEGYSVSREKKESFPLTVTSAQKNPTAFYLCASSPDRGPTEAFFGQGTRLTVV.